This TCR beta chain was identified during a study of shared clonotypes between healthy human individuals. Study context: CD8 memory received one plate per donor, CD8 naive two, CD4 memory three and CD4 naive three.

Genomic DNA of every subset was divided equally among multiple immunoSEQ plates. Method: immunoSEQ multiplex PCR; TCRdb's copy keeps in-frame clones and lacks some. Of fewer than 800,000 clones detected, just over 90% appear once; the ten largest clones hold about 24%. In this sample, this clone turned up once. Its antigen remains unidentified. The naive CD8 subset, CD45RO-negative cells positively selected for CCR7, excluded terminally differentiated effector memory CD45RA+ cells. This CDR3 comprises 17 residues. CDR1 is SGHVS, CDR2 FQNEAQ, per germline. With 0 bases clipped from V and 2 bases from J, the junction kept 9 bases outside the gene matches. Study-wide results and caveats: Estimated clonotype richness was generally higher in naive than memory subsets.

The J gene is TRBJ2-7, the V gene TRBV7-8; 8 bases line up with TRBD2. Sequenced sample: naive CD8+ T cells sorted from blood. This clonotype originated in a man aged 25 to 40 in good health. CDR3 nucleotide sequence: TGTGCCAGCAGCTTAGCGTTAGCGGGAAGGGGGGCCTACGAGCAGTACTTC. Translation: CASSLALAGRGAYEQYF.